A selection of T cell receptor beta chains follows, all from one sample in a study of early T cells in non-severe SARS-CoV-2 infection. TCRdb analysed the 5' RACE reads with MiXCR anew, one entry per CDR3 protein. The sample includes just over 70,000 distinct CDR3 sequences, approximately 12% of them seen just once. Sequenced material: whole blood. These receptors originate from an adult who was a healthcare worker with PCR-confirmed SARS-CoV-2 infection or an uninfected control (not recorded which). Both conserved end residues are trimmed from each CDR3. A D gene is named only where the DNA matches it firmly. Clone size is stated in some rows and not others, as once, few, many or a class when expanded.

d_call: -
v_call: TRBV20-1
clone_size: -
j_call: TRBJ1-4
cdr3_aa: SARVVINEKLF

d_call: TRBD1
v_call: TRBV29-1
clone_size: few
j_call: TRBJ2-1
cdr3_aa: SLTDRGNEQF

d_call: -
v_call: TRBV30
clone_size: many
j_call: TRBJ2-2
cdr3_aa: AWSVSRGTGELF

d_call: -
v_call: TRBV21-1
clone_size: -
j_call: TRBJ1-2
cdr3_aa: ASGPVTGGEDYGYT

d_call: TRBD1
v_call: TRBV6-2/TRBV6-3
clone_size: many
j_call: TRBJ2-2
cdr3_aa: ASSSGTGDTGELF

d_call: -
v_call: TRBV6-5
clone_size: -
j_call: TRBJ2-1
cdr3_aa: ASSYEGEVEQF

d_call: -
v_call: TRBV12-3/TRBV12-4
clone_size: -
j_call: TRBJ2-7
cdr3_aa: ASSPGLLSRQY

d_call: -
v_call: TRBV28
clone_size: many
j_call: TRBJ2-4
cdr3_aa: ASSLWSQRNIQY

d_call: -
v_call: TRBV7-9
clone_size: many
j_call: TRBJ2-1
cdr3_aa: ASTSGENYNEQF

d_call: -
v_call: TRBV14
clone_size: few
j_call: TRBJ2-4
cdr3_aa: ASSPMGFKNIQY

d_call: -
v_call: TRBV5-6
clone_size: many
j_call: TRBJ2-3
cdr3_aa: ASSYAGTRRTDTQY

d_call: -
v_call: TRBV28
clone_size: many
j_call: TRBJ2-1
cdr3_aa: ASSLVAYNEQF

d_call: -
v_call: TRBV29-1
clone_size: -
j_call: TRBJ2-5
cdr3_aa: SVGRHQETQY

d_call: TRBD2
v_call: TRBV7-9
clone_size: many
j_call: TRBJ2-1
cdr3_aa: ASTPPAGEGFLSSYNEQF

d_call: -
v_call: TRBV25-1
clone_size: many
j_call: TRBJ2-7
cdr3_aa: ASYGTGSYEQY

d_call: -
v_call: TRBV21-1
clone_size: many
j_call: TRBJ2-6
cdr3_aa: ARTGRGANVLT

d_call: -
v_call: TRBV7-2
clone_size: many
j_call: TRBJ1-5
cdr3_aa: ASSLEDQPQH

d_call: -
v_call: TRBV12-3/TRBV12-4
clone_size: many
j_call: TRBJ2-5
cdr3_aa: ASTDGYKETQY

d_call: -
v_call: TRBV6-2/TRBV6-3
clone_size: many
j_call: TRBJ1-1
cdr3_aa: ASSYSKGAGFGNTEAF

d_call: -
v_call: TRBV24-1
clone_size: many
j_call: TRBJ1-5
cdr3_aa: ATSENQPQH

d_call: -
v_call: TRBV12-3/TRBV12-4
clone_size: many
j_call: TRBJ1-2
cdr3_aa: ASSPSGTNYGYT

d_call: TRBD1
v_call: TRBV4-1
clone_size: many
j_call: TRBJ2-7
cdr3_aa: ASSQEPGGIYEQY

d_call: -
v_call: TRBV7-8
clone_size: many
j_call: TRBJ1-6
cdr3_aa: ASSLSGWSSPLH

d_call: -
v_call: TRBV6-1
clone_size: many
j_call: TRBJ1-6
cdr3_aa: ASLGSSSYNSPLH

d_call: -
v_call: TRBV7-2
clone_size: many
j_call: TRBJ2-7
cdr3_aa: ASSLTGTSYEQY

d_call: -
v_call: TRBV29-1
clone_size: -
j_call: TRBJ2-1
cdr3_aa: SAGADSLSRGQF

d_call: -
v_call: TRBV11-2
clone_size: many
j_call: TRBJ2-2
cdr3_aa: ASSLLVFGELF

d_call: -
v_call: TRBV7-2
clone_size: many
j_call: TRBJ2-5
cdr3_aa: ASSSSGLQSGTQY

d_call: -
v_call: TRBV28
clone_size: -
j_call: TRBJ1-1
cdr3_aa: ASSPQRLEAF

d_call: -
v_call: TRBV5-1
clone_size: many
j_call: TRBJ1-2
cdr3_aa: ASSSNRASGYGYT

d_call: TRBD1
v_call: TRBV2
clone_size: -
j_call: TRBJ1-6
cdr3_aa: ASSEGTGGSPLH

d_call: -
v_call: TRBV29-1
clone_size: many
j_call: TRBJ2-6
cdr3_aa: SVRESGANVLT

d_call: TRBD2
v_call: TRBV29-1
clone_size: few
j_call: TRBJ2-3
cdr3_aa: SVEWLAGSSTDTQY

d_call: TRBD2
v_call: TRBV29-1
clone_size: many
j_call: TRBJ2-1
cdr3_aa: SVLGLAGGSSYNEQF

d_call: -
v_call: TRBV7-6
clone_size: many
j_call: TRBJ1-4
cdr3_aa: ASSLTAATNEKLF

d_call: -
v_call: TRBV29-1
clone_size: few
j_call: TRBJ2-7
cdr3_aa: SAAEQGVGEQY

d_call: -
v_call: TRBV4-2
clone_size: many
j_call: TRBJ2-1
cdr3_aa: ASRQAQGSSYNEQF

d_call: -
v_call: TRBV7-2
clone_size: -
j_call: TRBJ2-1
cdr3_aa: ASSLASAEREQF

d_call: -
v_call: TRBV3-1
clone_size: many
j_call: TRBJ2-1
cdr3_aa: ASSPANNEQF

d_call: -
v_call: TRBV7-9
clone_size: -
j_call: TRBJ2-1
cdr3_aa: ASSLGLPSVDEQF

d_call: TRBD2
v_call: TRBV11-2
clone_size: many
j_call: TRBJ2-3
cdr3_aa: ASSLTSGSAADTQY

d_call: -
v_call: TRBV19
clone_size: many
j_call: TRBJ2-3
cdr3_aa: ASSIYYASVPDTQY

d_call: TRBD2
v_call: TRBV11-2
clone_size: many
j_call: TRBJ2-3
cdr3_aa: ASSLAGLAGPRRADTQY

d_call: -
v_call: TRBV18
clone_size: many
j_call: TRBJ2-7
cdr3_aa: ASSPPKGAGYEQY

d_call: TRBD2
v_call: TRBV12-3/TRBV12-4
clone_size: many
j_call: TRBJ2-3
cdr3_aa: ASSSRGGLTDTQY

d_call: -
v_call: TRBV7-2
clone_size: few
j_call: TRBJ1-1
cdr3_aa: ASSLVTRSEAF

d_call: -
v_call: TRBV20-1
clone_size: many
j_call: TRBJ2-1
cdr3_aa: SARVRSTYNEQF

d_call: -
v_call: TRBV2
clone_size: many
j_call: TRBJ1-5
cdr3_aa: ASSEYGTISNQPQH

d_call: TRBD1
v_call: TRBV27
clone_size: many
j_call: TRBJ1-2
cdr3_aa: ASSTGGYGYT

d_call: TRBD2
v_call: TRBV29-1
clone_size: few
j_call: TRBJ2-3
cdr3_aa: SVVPPSGGAHTQY

d_call: TRBD1
v_call: TRBV28
clone_size: many
j_call: TRBJ2-4
cdr3_aa: ASSPRSVGTGVAKNIQY

d_call: -
v_call: TRBV15
clone_size: many
j_call: TRBJ2-6
cdr3_aa: ATSRKQRAGANVLT

d_call: -
v_call: TRBV11-2
clone_size: few
j_call: TRBJ2-7
cdr3_aa: ASSLSSYEQY

d_call: -
v_call: TRBV2
clone_size: once
j_call: TRBJ1-1
cdr3_aa: ASNLLTNTEAF

d_call: -
v_call: TRBV28
clone_size: many
j_call: TRBJ1-2
cdr3_aa: ASSLLGGYT

d_call: -
v_call: TRBV6-5
clone_size: few
j_call: TRBJ2-7
cdr3_aa: ASSPRGGTYEQY